Reported below is one T cell receptor beta chain. PCR employed 60 Vbeta and 13 Jbeta primers. Data came from immunoSEQ multiplex PCR; TCRdb stores just in-frame clones and leaves some out. This table has more than 95,000 clones, approximately 79% appearing once. The CDR3 has 16 residues. Germline trimming cut 0 bases from V and 5 bases from J; bases unmatched to any gene: 9. Germline CDR1 and CDR2: MNHEY and SVGAGI. This record belongs to a study of cytomegalovirus exposure and HLA in healthy donors. This receptor was obtained from a man in his forties or fifties in good health and CMV-seropositive. Sequencing used PBMCs. The chain couples TRBV6-5 to TRBJ2-7, with 8 positions matching TRBD2. As DNA, the CDR3 is TGTGCCAGCAGTTACTCCCCCCAGCGGGAGCAGGACGAGCAGTACTTC. Translating gives CASSYSPQREQDEQYF.